Reported below is one T cell receptor beta chain. Its antigen remains undetermined. No much larger clone exists at a distance of one base, and base qualities are not known. V is clipped by 5 bases and J by 0 bases, and the sequence between their germline boundaries is 14 bases long. The germline V gene (reference sequence) yields PRHDT for CDR1 and FYEKMQ for CDR2. The CDR3, from cysteine to phenylalanine, totals 15 residues. Only CDR3 DNA remains: 45 bases, in frame from the first base. The study evaluated CTLA-4 blockade (ipilimumab) given together with focal radiation therapy in patients who had chemo-refractory metastatic non-small-cell lung cancer. Library preparation employed the immunoSEQ multiplex PCR assay. Held by TCRdb, this immuneACCESS table contains in-frame sequences only and omits some clones. Under half of the omission traces to an unresolved V gene where checked; the cause of the rest is unknown. For this sample there are 30,000 to 40,000 clones; around 85% appear just once. The ten top clones hold 5.8% of the sample.

This record belongs to a study of radiotherapy plus CTLA-4 blockade in lung cancer (dated by TCRdb to between 2017 and 2018). For the study in its entirety: Among the enrolled patients, around 17% had an objective response, and 31% reached disease control.

Broader findings and caveats from the paper: After treatment with radiotherapy and ipilimumab, TCR clones that originated in tumors expanded in peripheral blood. Early dynamic changes in blood T cell clones, together with increased serum interferon-beta after radiation, were reported as the strongest predictors of response.

Specimen: peripheral blood, collected from a patient treated with radiotherapy plus ipilimumab. The clonotype was recovered from a human donor with non-small cell lung cancer who had stable disease on radiotherapy plus ipilimumab. The receptor chain draws on TRBV13 and TRBJ2-7; the best D guess is TRBD2, with 5 bases matching. Read as DNA, the sequence is TGTGCCAGCAGCCAACAGACTACCTTCTCCTACGAGCAGTACTTC. This gives the protein CASSQQTTFSYEQYF.